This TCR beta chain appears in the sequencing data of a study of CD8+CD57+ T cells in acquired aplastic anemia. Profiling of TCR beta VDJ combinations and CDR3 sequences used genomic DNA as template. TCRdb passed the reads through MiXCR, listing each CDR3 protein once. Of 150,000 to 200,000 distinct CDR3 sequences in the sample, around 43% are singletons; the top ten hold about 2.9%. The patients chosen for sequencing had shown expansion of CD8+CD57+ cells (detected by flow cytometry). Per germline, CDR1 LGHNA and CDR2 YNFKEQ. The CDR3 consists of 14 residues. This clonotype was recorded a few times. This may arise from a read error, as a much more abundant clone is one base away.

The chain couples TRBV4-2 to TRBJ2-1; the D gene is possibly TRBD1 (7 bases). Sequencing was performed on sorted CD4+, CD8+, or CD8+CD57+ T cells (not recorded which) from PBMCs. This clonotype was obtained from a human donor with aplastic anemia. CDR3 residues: CAGSQGDSLNEQFF. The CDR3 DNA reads TGTGCCGGCAGCCAGGGGGACTCGCTGAATGAGCAGTTCTTC.